Listed here are 17 T cell receptor beta chains from one sample, sequenced in a study of technical replicates of blood from a handful of donors. The data were produced by immunoSEQ multiplex PCR, yet TCRdb's version contains in-frame clones alone and is incomplete. The sample has roughly 70,000 clones, approximately 97% seen once. The source material was T cells isolated from PBMCs. These receptors were collected from a human donor in good health.

The V and J genes are TRBV10-3 and TRBJ1-1, with D tentatively TRBD1 (6 bases). The germline gives CDR1 ENHRY, CDR2 SYGVKD. The CDR3 sequence is 15 residues long. Between the trimmed V and J ends, which lost 3 bases and 4 bases, there was a span of 15 bases. The CDR3 DNA is TGTGCCATCAGTGACAGAGAGGGGGTTAGCACTGAAGCTTTCTTT. It is translated as CAISDREGVSTEAFF.

This chain connects TRBV5-1 to TRBJ1-3; D might be TRBD1 (5 bases). Per germline, CDR1 SGHRS and CDR2 YFSETQ. Trimming removed 4 bases at V and 3 bases at J, with 14 bases between. This CDR3 region has 15 residues. CDR3 in amino acids: CASSSTQGLGNTIYF. The CDR3 nucleotides are TGCGCCAGCAGCAGCACGCAGGGACTTGGAAACACCATATATTTT.

The rearrangement joins TRBV27 to TRBJ1-1; TRBD1 is a possible D gene (6 bases). Germline V gene sequence: CDR1 MNHEY, CDR2 SMNVEV (reference sequence). This CDR3 has 13 amino acids. V shed 6 bases and J shed 11 bases, with 19 bases lying between them. CDR3 protein: CASRDPGQDSAFF. The CDR3 DNA follows: TGTGCCAGCAGAGACCCGGGACAAGACTCGGCTTTCTTT.

The chain joins TRBV30 to TRBJ1-3; maybe TRBD1 (5 bases). CDR1 and CDR2 from the germline V gene are GTSNPN and SVGIG (reference sequence). Trimming took 0 bases from V and 4 from J, leaving 16 bases between them. This CDR3 is built from 16 residues. The CDR3 sequence: CAWSVRGLQPGNTIYF. In DNA form, the CDR3 reads TGTGCCTGGAGTGTAAGGGGATTACAGCCAGGAAACACCATATATTTT.

This rearrangement joins TRBV2 to TRBJ1-5; possibly TRBD1 for D (5 bases). There are 14 residues in the CDR3. Looked up from germline, CDR1 is SNHLY and CDR2 is FYNNEI. Trimming removed 3 bases from V and 2 bases from J, with 8 bases in between. DNA of the CDR3: TGTGCCAGCAGTGATAGCAGGGGCAATCAGCCCCAGCATTTT. It is translated as CASSDSRGNQPQHF.

The chain employs TRBV6-1 and TRBJ2-7; the D gene is possibly TRBD1 (5 bases). V lost 2 bases, J lost 5 bases, and 16 bases lay in between. CDR1 is MNHNS and CDR2 is SASEGT in the germline V gene. The CDR3 covers 15 residues. CDR3 bases: TGTGCCAGCAGTGAATCCCCTACAGGAGTCGACGAGCAGTACTTC. Protein: CASSESPTGVDEQYF.

The chain joins TRBV28 to TRBJ2-1; 9 bases are a match to TRBD2. Trimming took 8 bases from V and 8 from J; bases not matched to a gene: 10. The CDR3 loop spans 14 amino acids. Germline loops: CDR1 MDHEN, CDR2 SYDVKM. The DNA for the CDR3 is TGTGCCAGCTCCCAACAGCGGGAGGTATATGAGCAGTTCTTC. Translated: CASSQQREVYEQFF.

The chain combines TRBV5-1 with TRBJ2-7; TRBD1 might be the D (6 bases). V lost 0 bases to trimming and J lost 2 bases, with 12 bases between them. CDR1 is SGHRS and CDR2 is YFSETQ in the germline V gene. This CDR3 has 15 amino acids. CDR3 sequence reads: CASSLVGTITYEQYF. CDR3 DNA: TGCGCCAGCAGCTTGGTTGGGACAATCACCTACGAGCAGTACTTC.

The gene calls are TRBV12-5 and TRBJ1-2, with D possibly being TRBD1 (6 bases). Germline values: CDR1 LGHNT, CDR2 FRNRAP. The CDR3 is 13 residues long. Trimming pared 1 base from V and 8 bases from J, leaving 11 bases between. CDR3 nucleotides: TGTGCTAGTGGTTTGGGCAGGGGCCGCGGCTACACCTTC. Translation gives CASGLGRGRGYTF.

The rearrangement uses TRBV27 and TRBJ2-7, with 8 nucleotides matching TRBD1. The CDR3 sequence is 16 residues long. J gave up 7 bases and V 5 bases, and 16 bases lay outside the gene matches. Germline lookup yields CDR1 MNHEY and CDR2 SMNVEV (reference sequence). CDR3 sequence (DNA): TGTGCCAGCAGTCCGCCCCCCGGGACAGGCCTTAGGGAGCAGTACTTC. Protein sequence: CASSPPPGTGLREQYF.

The count of this clone is one. This chain connects TRBV11-2 to TRBJ2-7; the D gene is possibly TRBD1 (6 bases). Germline assignment: CDR1 SGHAT and CDR2 FQNNGV. The CDR3 sequence is 14 residues long. Trimming took 4 bases from V and 3 from J, leaving 13 bases between them. This chain's CDR3 is CASSWLTGNYEQYF. In DNA form, the CDR3 reads TGTGCCAGCAGCTGGCTCACAGGGAACTACGAGCAGTACTTC.

The chain combines TRBV5-6 with TRBJ2-1, with D tentatively TRBD2 (5 bases). The germline V gene has CDR1 SGHDT and CDR2 YYEEEE. V was clipped by 5 bases and J by 0 bases, with 18 bases between them. This CDR3 spans 17 amino acids. CDR3 region: CASSSTSGGRSYNEQFF. The CDR3, as DNA: TGTGCCAGCAGTTCGACCAGCGGAGGCCGCTCCTACAATGAGCAGTTCTTC.

The chain uses TRBV19 and TRBJ2-7; 11 bases match TRBD1. The CDR3 extends over 16 amino acids. Trimming took 5 bases from V and 3 from J; bases not matched to a gene: 9. Germline V gene lookup returns CDR1 LNHDA and CDR2 SQIVND (reference sequence). Here the CDR3 DNA reads TGTGCCAGTAGTGTCTCCTCCGGGACAGGGGGCTACGAGCAGTACTTC. Amino acid sequence: CASSVSSGTGGYEQYF.

The chain couples TRBV6-4 to TRBJ2-7, with 12 bases that match TRBD2. There are 15 residues in the CDR3. CDR1 is MRHNA and CDR2 is SNTAGT in the germline V gene. Trimming took 5 bases from V and 0 from J; bases not matched to a gene: 2. The chain's CDR3 is CASSLLAGGSYEQYF. CDR3 DNA: TGTGCCAGCAGTTTACTAGCGGGGGGCTCCTACGAGCAGTACTTC.

The chain employs TRBV9 and TRBJ2-7; tentative D call: TRBD1 (6 bases). The CDR3 is made up of 14 amino acids. Germline CDR1 reads SGDLS; CDR2 reads YYNGEE. Trimming pared 2 bases from V and 7 bases from J, leaving 16 bases between. CDR3 nucleotide sequence: TGTGCCAGCAGCGTCTACAGGGCCCAGGGGGAGCAGTACTTC. Its protein is CASSVYRAQGEQYF.

The V gene is TRBV5-4, the J gene TRBJ2-3, with a possible D match to TRBD2 (6 bases). Trimming took 0 bases from V and 0 from J, leaving 11 bases between them. In germline, CDR1 is SGHNT, CDR2 YYREEE (reference sequence). The CDR3 is 16 residues long. In DNA, the CDR3 is TGTGCCAGCAGCTTGGGTAGCGGACTAAGCACAGATACGCAGTATTTT. Translation gives CASSLGSGLSTDTQYF.

The rearrangement links TRBV11-3 to TRBJ1-2; D is possibly TRBD1 (6 bases). Trimming shortened V by 5 bases and J by 6 bases, and 16 bases separated the two germline ends. Germline V gene data show CDR1 as SGHNT and CDR2 as YENEEA. The CDR3 is made up of 14 amino acids. The CDR3 protein is CASSPGRGFDGYTF. DNA for the CDR3: TGTGCCAGCAGCCCGGGGAGGGGGTTCGATGGCTACACCTTC.